This entry lists 27 T cell receptor beta chains sequenced from one sample in a study of CD8 T cells in Susac syndrome. Reverse transcription of about 0.45 to 1 ug RNA was performed with random hexamers. In TCRdb, the immunoSEQ multiplex PCR reads were re-called with MiXCR into one record per CDR3 protein. This table has approximately 130,000 distinct CDR3 sequences, around 94% appearing once. The specimen sequenced was CD4+ T cells from PBMCs. The receptors were sampled from a human donor in good health.

This chain joins TRBV7-8 and TRBJ1-2; D not certain. The CDR3 loop spans 12 amino acids. The ends were cut back, 2 bases at V and 4 bases at J, with 5 bases in the middle. CDR1 is SGHVS, CDR2 FQNEAQ, per germline. The CDR3 DNA sequence: TGTGCCAGCAGCTTATACAGCTATGGCTACACCTTC. This gives the protein CASSLYSYGYTF.

This chain connects TRBV19 to TRBJ2-7; D may be TRBD1 (5 bases). This CDR3 region has 14 residues. Germline assignment: CDR1 LNHDA and CDR2 SQIVND (reference sequence). Between the trimmed V and J ends, which lost 7 bases and 0 bases, there was a span of 13 bases. DNA for the CDR3: TGTGCCAGTACCCAGGACCAGGGCTCCTACGAGCAGTACTTC. Amino acid sequence: CASTQDQGSYEQYF.

This chain connects TRBV20-1 to TRBJ2-1; 11 bases map to TRBD2. V trimming: 1 base; J trimming: 9 bases; junction bases outside the gene matches: 20. There are 19 residues in the CDR3. Germline V CDR1 and CDR2: DFQATT, SNEGSKA (reference sequence). The CDR3 loop reads CSARVQLREKLAGVFEQFF. CDR3 nucleotides: TGCAGTGCTAGAGTTCAACTTCGCGAGAAACTAGCGGGAGTCTTTGAGCAGTTCTTC.

Only a few counts were recorded for this clonotype. The chain has TRBV11-2 and TRBJ2-5, with D unresolved. Germline CDR1 is SGHAT and CDR2 is FQNNGV. Trimming removed 7 bases from V and 5 bases from J, with 20 bases in between. The CDR3 has 15 amino acids. The CDR3 region has the DNA TGTGCCAGCACGTCGGATTCGAGAGGTTTGGAGACCCAGTACTTC. It yields the protein CASTSDSRGLETQYF.

This chain links TRBV29-1 with TRBJ2-6, with a possible D match to TRBD1 (5 bases). This CDR3 region has 16 residues. Germline V gene lookup returns CDR1 SQVTM and CDR2 ANQGSEA. Between the trimmed V and J ends, which lost 3 bases and 0 bases, there was a span of 12 bases. The CDR3 region is CSVEPQDGSGANVLTF. The CDR3 DNA follows: TGCAGCGTTGAGCCACAGGACGGCTCTGGGGCCAACGTCCTGACTTTC.

The chain has TRBV14 and TRBJ1-5; D unclear. This CDR3 is 17 amino acids long. Per the germline V gene, CDR1 is SGHDN and CDR2 is FVKESK. Trimming removed 6 bases at V and 0 bases at J, with 18 bases between. CDR3 DNA sequence: TGTGCCAGCAGGGTTGGCAGCGCCTCCGATAGCAATCAGCCCCAGCATTTT. Its translation is CASRVGSASDSNQPQHF.

The chain recombines TRBV11-2 with TRBJ2-7, with D possibly TRBD1 on 6 matching bases. Germline V gene lookup returns CDR1 SGHAT and CDR2 FQNNGV. The CDR3 runs to 12 residues. V was clipped by 10 bases and J by 7 bases, with 17 bases between them. CDR3 loop: CATKKEGTEQYF. CDR3 nucleotides: TGTGCCACCAAGAAGGAAGGGACAGAGCAGTACTTC.

V is TRBV5-8 and J is TRBJ2-5; the D is unclear. CDR3 length equals 13 residues. With 4 bases removed from V and 3 bases from J, the gap between germline ends came to 10 bases. Germline CDR1 SGHTS, CDR2 YDEGEE. The CDR3 here is CASSKGRKETQYF. The DNA for the CDR3 is TGTGCCAGCAGCAAAGGACGGAAAGAGACCCAGTACTTC.

The chain joins TRBV29-1 to TRBJ2-1; 8 nucleotides agree with TRBD1. The CDR3 totals 12 residues. Trimming took 8 bases from V and 4 from J; bases not matched to a gene: 4. Germline V CDR1 and CDR2: SQVTM, ANQGSEA. The CDR3 sequence is CSQRTGYNEQFF. CDR3 DNA sequence: TGCAGCCAACGGACAGGGTACAATGAGCAGTTCTTC.

The chain employs TRBV7-9 and TRBJ1-3; no reliable D call. Deletions cut 1 base from V and 4 bases from J, with 8 bases between. Germline CDR1 is SEHNR and CDR2 is FQNEAQ (reference sequence). The CDR3 covers 14 residues. CDR3 coding DNA: TGTGCCAGCAGCTTAGACGCCGCAGGAAACACCATATATTTT. Translation gives CASSLDAAGNTIYF. Variable domain in full (rest from reference TRBV7-9 and TRBJ1-3): DTGVSQNPRHKITKRGQNVTFRCDPISEHNRLYWYRQTLGQGPEFLTYFQNEAQLEKSRLLSDRFSAERPKGSFSTLEIQRTEQGDSAMYLCASSLDAAGNTIYFGEGSWLTVV.

The chain is built from TRBV19 and TRBJ1-3; D gene ambiguous. This CDR3 contains 17 residues. Germline V lookup: CDR1 LNHDA, CDR2 SQIVND (reference sequence). The ends were cut back, 2 bases at V and 0 bases at J, with 14 bases in the middle. CDR3 bases: TGTGCCAGTAGTATATTATACGGGTCCGACTCTGGAAACACCATATATTTT. The encoded protein is CASSILYGSDSGNTIYF.

The chain joins TRBV6-2 or TRBV6-3 to TRBJ1-1; 9 nucleotides align to TRBD1. Unmatched junction bases numbered 6, after V lost 6 bases and J lost 7 bases. Germline V gives CDR1 MNHEY, CDR2 SVGEGT. This CDR3 contains 13 residues. The CDR3 region has the DNA TGTGCCAGCAGCCTCGGACAGGGGATTGAAGCTTTCTTT. Translating gives CASSLGQGIEAFF.

The chain joins TRBV2 to TRBJ2-1; 8 bases align to TRBD2. CDR1 and CDR2 (germline): SNHLY, FYNNEI. The J segment lost 1 base and the V segment lost 3 bases, leaving 2 bases of the junction unmatched. CDR3 length: 15 residues. The CDR3 loop is CASSDASGSYNEQFF. CDR3 DNA: TGTGCCAGCAGTGATGCTAGCGGGTCCTACAATGAGCAGTTCTTC.

V usage is TRBV19 and J usage is TRBJ1-5; D ambiguous. CDR1 and CDR2 (germline): LNHDA, SQIVND (reference sequence). Trimming left V 3 bases short and J 7 bases short, with 13 bases between. CDR3 length: 14 amino acids. As DNA, the CDR3 is TGTGCCAGTAGTATGCGGGCCGGGCGGCAGCCCCAGCATTTT. Its protein is CASSMRAGRQPQHF.

J is TRBJ1-2 and V is TRBV30, with TRBD1 matching over 7 bases. Germline V gives CDR1 GTSNPN, CDR2 SVGIG (reference sequence). Germline trimming cut 2 bases from V and 7 bases from J; bases unmatched to any gene: 10. The CDR3 spans 14 residues. The CDR3 region is CAWSYDRVGSGYTF. CDR3 coding DNA: TGTGCCTGGAGTTACGACAGGGTGGGGAGTGGCTACACCTTC.

The chain recombines TRBV19 with TRBJ2-6; D possibly uses TRBD1 or TRBD2 (6 bases each). Between the trimmed V and J ends, which lost 6 bases and 0 bases, there was a span of 9 bases. This CDR3 is built from 15 residues. Germline CDR1 is LNHDA and CDR2 is SQIVND (reference sequence). The DNA for the CDR3 is TGTGCCAGTAGAGGGGGGAGCTCTGGGGCCAACGTCCTGACTTTC. It yields the protein CASRGGSSGANVLTF. Drawing the rest from reference TRBV19 and TRBJ2-6, the complete variable domain is DGGITQSPKYLFRKEGQNVTLSCEQNLNHDAMYWYRQDPGQGLRLIYYSQIVNDFQKGDIAEGYSVSREKKESFPLTVTSAQKNPTAFYLCASRGGSSGANVLTFGAGSRLTVL.

V is TRBV19 and J is TRBJ2-1; D may be TRBD1 or TRBD2 (5 bases each). This CDR3 region has 14 residues. Germline-derived CDR1 and CDR2 are LNHDA and SQIVND (reference sequence). Between the trimmed V and J ends, which lost 0 bases and 8 bases, there was a span of 11 bases. The CDR3 coding sequence is TGTGCCAGTAGTATAGAGCGGGCCAGGGATGAGCAGTTCTTC. Translating gives CASSIERARDEQFF.

The V and J genes are TRBV7-2 and TRBJ2-1; tentative D call: TRBD2 (5 bases). The germline V gene has CDR1 SGHTA and CDR2 FQGNSA. V was shortened by 3 bases and J by 9 bases, with 12 bases between the two germline ends. The CDR3 runs 13 residues. CDR3 amino acids: CASSLGVAPEQFF. Here the CDR3 DNA reads TGTGCCAGCAGCTTGGGAGTAGCGCCTGAGCAGTTCTTC.

V gene TRBV5-1 combines with J gene TRBJ2-3, with D hard to call. Germline V gene data show CDR1 as SGHRS and CDR2 as YFSETQ. The CDR3 runs to 13 residues. Deletions cut 4 bases from V and 2 bases from J, with 8 bases between. CDR3 loop: CASSELPTDTQYF. CDR3 coding DNA: TGCGCCAGCAGCGAACTCCCCACAGATACGCAGTATTTT. The full variable domain, its missing parts supplied by reference TRBV5-1 and TRBJ2-3, is KAGVTQTPRYLIKTRGQQVTLSCSPISGHRSVSWYQQTPGQGLQFLFEYFSETQRNKGNFPGRFSGRQFSNSRSEMNVSTLELGDSALYLCASSELPTDTQYFGPGTRLTVL.

The chain is built from TRBV5-4 and TRBJ2-2, with 7 bases identical to TRBD2. The CDR3 extends over 15 amino acids. The V and J ends lost 4 bases and 1 base, in that order; junction bases with no gene match: 4. From germline, CDR1 is SGHNT and CDR2 YYREEE (reference sequence). The CDR3 coding sequence is TGTGCCAGCAGCGGCGCTAGCGGGAACACCGGGGAGCTGTTTTTT. Protein product: CASSGASGNTGELFF.

The V call is TRBV19, the J call TRBJ1-1; D call uncertain. Per germline, CDR1 LNHDA and CDR2 SQIVND (reference sequence). Trimming removed 7 bases at V and 1 base at J, with 13 bases between. The CDR3 totals 14 residues. The CDR3 DNA is TGTGCCAGTAACCGATGGGGTCAGAACACTGAAGCTTTCTTT. Translation gives CASNRWGQNTEAFF.

The CDR3 here is CSASSDEAGGPREQYF. The CDR3 DNA sequence: TGCAGTGCTTCTAGTGATGAGGCGGGAGGGCCACGAGAGCAGTACTTC. V and J are TRBV20-1 and TRBJ2-7; 9 bases fit TRBD2. Germline CDR1 is DFQATT and CDR2 is SNEGSKA (reference sequence). This CDR3 spans 16 amino acids. Trimming cost V 5 bases and J 7 bases; bases outside gene matches: 18.

The rearrangement links TRBV10-3 to TRBJ1-5, with D possibly matching TRBD1 (6 bases). This CDR3 contains 16 residues. V gave up 3 bases and J gave up 8 bases, with 20 bases separating them. Germline CDR1 and CDR2: ENHRY and SYGVKD. This CDR3 is CAISEFKGVDGEPQHF. The DNA of the CDR3 is TGTGCCATCAGTGAATTCAAGGGGGTAGACGGTGAGCCCCAGCATTTT.

The chain joins TRBV24-1 to TRBJ2-1, with D possibly matching TRBD2 (5 bases). This CDR3 comprises 14 residues. Trimming removed 2 bases at V and 12 bases at J, with 16 bases between. Germline CDR1 is KGHDR and CDR2 is SFDVKD. The CDR3, as DNA: TGTGCCACCAGTGATTCGTACCTAGCCTCTCGGCAGTTCTTC. Translated: CATSDSYLASRQFF.

This clonotype came up a few times. The chain carries TRBV6-1 and TRBJ2-5; the D is unclear. The V gene lost 3 bases and the J gene lost 4 bases, with 6 bases spanning the gap. Germline loops: CDR1 MNHNS, CDR2 SASEGT. This CDR3 is built from 12 residues. This CDR3 reads CASSDPRETQYF. DNA for the CDR3: TGTGCCAGCAGTGATCCTAGAGAGACCCAGTACTTC.

This chain joins TRBV12-3 or TRBV12-4 and TRBJ1-2; D might be TRBD1 (6 bases). Trimming took off 7 bases at V and 1 base at J, with 13 bases between the two ends. This CDR3 contains 14 residues. CDR3 DNA: TGTGCCAGCACCCGGGACACAAATAACTATGGCTACACCTTC. As protein: CASTRDTNNYGYTF.

The V call is TRBV7-2, the J call TRBJ1-5; no clear D gene. The ends were cut back, 5 bases at V and 3 bases at J, with 11 bases in the middle. The length of the CDR3 is 14 residues. Germline-derived CDR1 and CDR2 are SGHTA and FQGNSA. The CDR3 nucleotides are TGTGCCAGCAGCGTAATGGGTTACAATCAGCCCCAGCATTTT. This gives the protein CASSVMGYNQPQHF. Combining the CDR3 with reference TRBV7-2 and TRBJ1-5 gives the whole variable domain GAGVSQSPSNKVTEKGKDVELRCDPISGHTALYWYRQSLGQGLEFLIYFQGNSAPDKSGLPSDRFSAERTGGSVSTLTIQRTQQEDSAVYLCASSVMGYNQPQHFGDGTRLSIL.